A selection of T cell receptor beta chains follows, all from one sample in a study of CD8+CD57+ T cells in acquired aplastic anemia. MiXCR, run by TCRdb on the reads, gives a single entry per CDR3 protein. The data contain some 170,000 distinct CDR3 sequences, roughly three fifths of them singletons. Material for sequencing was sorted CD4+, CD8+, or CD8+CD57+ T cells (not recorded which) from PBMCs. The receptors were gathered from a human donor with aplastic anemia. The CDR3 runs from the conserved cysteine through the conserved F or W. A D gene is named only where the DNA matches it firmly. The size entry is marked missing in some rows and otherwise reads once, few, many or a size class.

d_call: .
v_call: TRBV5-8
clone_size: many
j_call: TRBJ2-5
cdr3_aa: CASSRNRVRETQYF
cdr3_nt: TGTGCCAGCAGCCGGAACAGGGTTAGGGAGACCCAGTACTTC

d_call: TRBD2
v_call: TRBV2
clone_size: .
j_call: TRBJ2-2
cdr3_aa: CASSGDSGSWTGELFF
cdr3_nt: TGTGCCAGCAGTGGAGATAGCGGGAGTTGGACCGGGGAGCTGTTTTTT

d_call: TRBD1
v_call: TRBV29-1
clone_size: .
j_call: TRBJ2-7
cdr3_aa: CSVVGGQGSYEQYF
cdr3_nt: TGCAGCGTTGTAGGGGGACAGGGTTCCTACGAGCAGTACTTC

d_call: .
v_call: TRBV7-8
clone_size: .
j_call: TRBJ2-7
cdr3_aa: CASRRDVTQYF
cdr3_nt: TGTGCCAGCAGACGGGACGTTACGCAGTACTTC

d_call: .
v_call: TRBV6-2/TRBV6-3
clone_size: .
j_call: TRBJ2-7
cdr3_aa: CASSEITAYEQYF
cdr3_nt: TGTGCCAGCAGCGAGATTACCGCCTACGAGCAGTACTTC

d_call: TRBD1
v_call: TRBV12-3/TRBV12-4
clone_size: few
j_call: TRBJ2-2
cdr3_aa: CAIFEDRAGELFF
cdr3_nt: TGTGCCATCTTCGAGGACAGGGCCGGGGAGCTGTTTTTT

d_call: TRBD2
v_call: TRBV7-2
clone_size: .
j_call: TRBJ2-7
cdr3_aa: CASSHGGSYEQYF
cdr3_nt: TGTGCCAGCAGCCACGGGGGGTCCTACGAGCAGTACTTC

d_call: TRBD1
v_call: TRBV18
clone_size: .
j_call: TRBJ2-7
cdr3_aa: CASSQGQGAGSSYEQYF
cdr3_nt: TGTGCCAGCTCACAAGGACAGGGGGCCGGGAGCTCCTACGAGCAGTACTTC

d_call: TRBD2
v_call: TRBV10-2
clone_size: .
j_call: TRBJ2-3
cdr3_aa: CASSETNEVWGTSIRGTDTQYF
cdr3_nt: TGCGCCAGCAGTGAGACCAATGAGGTCTGGGGGACTAGCATTAGAGGCACAGATACGCAGTATTTT

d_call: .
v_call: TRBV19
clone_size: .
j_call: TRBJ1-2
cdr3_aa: CASSLLPGGVYGYTF
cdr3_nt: TGTGCCAGTAGTCTTTTACCGGGCGGAGTCTATGGCTACACCTTC

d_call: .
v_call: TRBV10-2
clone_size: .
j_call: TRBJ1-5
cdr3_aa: CASSDNLGLGGNQPQHF
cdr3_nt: TGCGCCAGCAGTGATAATCTGGGGTTGGGTGGCAATCAGCCCCAGCATTTT

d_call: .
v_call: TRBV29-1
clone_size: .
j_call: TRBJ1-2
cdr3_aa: CSVVRQGGPNYGYTF
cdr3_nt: TGCAGCGTTGTCCGGCAGGGTGGTCCCAACTATGGCTACACCTTC

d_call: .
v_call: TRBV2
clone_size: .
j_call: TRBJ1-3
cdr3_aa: CASSALQVGNTIYF
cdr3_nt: TGTGCCAGCAGTGCATTACAAGTTGGAAACACCATATATTTT

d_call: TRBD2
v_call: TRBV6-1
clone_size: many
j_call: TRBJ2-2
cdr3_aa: CASRPQRDPNTGELFF
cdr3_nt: TGTGCCAGCAGACCCCAGCGGGACCCGAACACCGGGGAGCTGTTTTTT

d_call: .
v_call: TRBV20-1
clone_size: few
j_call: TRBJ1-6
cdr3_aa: CSAREGLLSGTPLGSPLHF
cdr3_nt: TGCAGTGCTAGAGAGGGACTGCTCTCAGGGACCCCCCTTGGTTCACCCCTCCACTTT

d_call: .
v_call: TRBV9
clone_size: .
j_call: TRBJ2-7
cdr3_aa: CASSGPGSTAEQYF
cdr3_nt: TGTGCCAGCAGCGGTCCGGGAAGCACGGCCGAGCAGTACTTC

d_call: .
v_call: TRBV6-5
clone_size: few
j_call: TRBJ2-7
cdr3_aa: CASSPEAGGASEQYF
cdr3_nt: TGTGCCAGCAGCCCCGAGGCTGGGGGCGCGTCCGAGCAGTACTTC

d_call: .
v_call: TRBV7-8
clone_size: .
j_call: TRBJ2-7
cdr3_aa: CASSFRNEGHEQYF
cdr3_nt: TGTGCCAGCAGCTTCCGGAACGAGGGCCACGAGCAGTACTTC

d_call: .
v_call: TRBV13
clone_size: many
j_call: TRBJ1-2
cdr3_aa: CASSSIDAGANYGYTF
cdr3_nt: TGTGCCAGCAGCTCGATTGACGCCGGGGCCAACTATGGCTACACCTTC

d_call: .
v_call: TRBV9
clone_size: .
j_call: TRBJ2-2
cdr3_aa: CASTRIDTNTGELFF
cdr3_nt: TGTGCCAGCACGAGAATAGACACAAACACCGGGGAGCTGTTTTTT

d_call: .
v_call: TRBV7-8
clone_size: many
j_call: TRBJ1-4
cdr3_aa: CASSPEGIGIATNEKLFF
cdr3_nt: TGTGCCAGCAGCCCCGAGGGGATAGGGATCGCAACTAATGAAAAACTGTTTTTT

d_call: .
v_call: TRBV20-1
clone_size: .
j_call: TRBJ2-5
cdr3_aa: CSALRGLNQETQYF
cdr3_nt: TGCAGTGCCCTGCGCGGACTCAACCAAGAGACCCAGTACTTC

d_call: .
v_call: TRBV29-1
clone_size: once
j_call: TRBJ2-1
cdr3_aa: CSVDAPNEQFF
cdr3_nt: TGCAGCGTTGACGCCCCCAATGAGCAGTTCTTC

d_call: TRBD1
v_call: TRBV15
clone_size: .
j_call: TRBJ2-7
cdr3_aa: CATSRVRDSAYEQYF
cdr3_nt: TGTGCCACCAGCAGAGTCCGGGACAGCGCGTACGAGCAGTACTTC

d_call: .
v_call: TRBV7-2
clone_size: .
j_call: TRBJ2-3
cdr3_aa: CASAVVGTDTQYF
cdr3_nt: TGTGCCAGCGCGGTCGTCGGCACAGATACGCAGTATTTT

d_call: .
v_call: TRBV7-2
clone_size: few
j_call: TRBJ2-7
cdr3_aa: CASTSYLYEQYF
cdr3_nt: TGTGCCAGCACCTCGTACCTCTACGAGCAGTACTTC

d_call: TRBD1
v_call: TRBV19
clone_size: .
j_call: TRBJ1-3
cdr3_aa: CASSVGQDLRNTIYF
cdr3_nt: TGTGCCAGTAGCGTGGGACAGGACCTGAGAAACACCATATATTTT

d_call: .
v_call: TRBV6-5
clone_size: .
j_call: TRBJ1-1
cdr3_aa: CASSLFGSEAFF
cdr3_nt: TGTGCCAGCAGTTTGTTCGGGTCCGAAGCTTTCTTT

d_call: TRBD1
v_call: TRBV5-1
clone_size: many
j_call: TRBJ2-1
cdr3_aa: CASSLYRGNNEQFF
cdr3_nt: TGCGCCAGCAGCTTGTACAGGGGGAACAATGAGCAGTTCTTC

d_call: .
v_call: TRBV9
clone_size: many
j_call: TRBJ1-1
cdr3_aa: CASSAGPRNTEAFF
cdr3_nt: TGTGCCAGCAGCGCCGGACCTAGGAACACTGAAGCTTTCTTT

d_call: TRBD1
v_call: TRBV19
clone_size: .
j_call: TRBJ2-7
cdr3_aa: CARGQGDYEQYF
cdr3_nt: TGTGCTAGGGGACAGGGAGACTACGAGCAGTACTTC

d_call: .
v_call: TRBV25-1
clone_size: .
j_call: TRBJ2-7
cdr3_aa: CASEGGGSYEQYF
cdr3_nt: TGTGCCAGCGAGGGAGGGGGTTCCTACGAGCAGTACTTC

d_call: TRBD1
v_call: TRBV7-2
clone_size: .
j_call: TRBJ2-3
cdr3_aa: CASSPQGQTDTQYF
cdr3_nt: TGTGCCAGCAGCCCACAGGGGCAAACAGATACGCAGTATTTT

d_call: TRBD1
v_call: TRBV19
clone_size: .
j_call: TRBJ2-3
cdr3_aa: CASSPTTGGYTDTQYF
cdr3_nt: TGTGCCAGTAGTCCAACGACAGGGGGCTACACAGATACGCAGTATTTT

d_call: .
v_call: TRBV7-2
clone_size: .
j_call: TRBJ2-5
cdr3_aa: CVSLRMRQETQYF
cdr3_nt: TGTGTATCCCTTAGGATGCGGCAAGAGACCCAGTACTTC

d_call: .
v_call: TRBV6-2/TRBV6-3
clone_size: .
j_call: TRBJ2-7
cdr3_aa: CATDPGANPSYEQYF
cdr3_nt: TGTGCCACAGACCCCGGGGCCAACCCCTCCTACGAGCAGTACTTC

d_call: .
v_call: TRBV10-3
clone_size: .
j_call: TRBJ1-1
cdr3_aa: CAISEGRRETEAFF
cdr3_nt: TGTGCCATCAGTGAAGGTAGGAGGGAAACTGAAGCTTTCTTT

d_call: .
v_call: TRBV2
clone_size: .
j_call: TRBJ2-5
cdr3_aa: CARRVGQETQYF
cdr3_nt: TGTGCCCGCAGGGTGGGCCAAGAGACCCAGTACTTC

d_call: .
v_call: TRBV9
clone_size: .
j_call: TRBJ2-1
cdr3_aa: CATPRNSGWSYNEQFF
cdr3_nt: TGTGCCACTCCCCGGAATTCGGGGTGGAGCTACAATGAGCAGTTCTTC

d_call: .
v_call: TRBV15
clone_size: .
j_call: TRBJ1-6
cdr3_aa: CATSRDGTPGNDSPLHF
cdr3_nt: TGTGCCACCAGCAGAGATGGAACCCCGGGGAACGATTCACCCCTCCACTTT

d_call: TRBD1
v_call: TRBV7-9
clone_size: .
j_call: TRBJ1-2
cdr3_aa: CASSLEGTGGYGYTF
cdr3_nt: TGTGCCAGCAGCTTAGAGGGGACAGGGGGCTATGGCTACACCTTC

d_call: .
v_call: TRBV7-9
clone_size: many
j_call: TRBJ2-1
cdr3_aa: CASSSRRAGKLF
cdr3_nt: TGTGCCAGCAGCTCCCGCCGCGCAGGCAAGCTCTTC

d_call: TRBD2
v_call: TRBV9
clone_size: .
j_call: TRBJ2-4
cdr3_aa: CASSAQTSGRDIQYF
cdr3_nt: TGTGCCAGCAGCGCCCAGACTAGCGGGAGAGACATTCAGTACTTC

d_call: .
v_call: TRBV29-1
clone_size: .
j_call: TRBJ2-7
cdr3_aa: CSSVRGYEQYF
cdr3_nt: TGCAGCAGTGTGAGGGGCTACGAGCAGTACTTC

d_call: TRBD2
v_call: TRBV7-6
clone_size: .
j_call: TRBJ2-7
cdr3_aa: CASSKLAGGPYEQYF
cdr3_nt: TGTGCCAGCAGCAAACTAGCGGGGGGGCCTTACGAGCAGTACTTC

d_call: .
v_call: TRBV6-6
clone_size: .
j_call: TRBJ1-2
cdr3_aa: CASIDSRQNYGYTF
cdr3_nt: TGTGCCAGCATCGACTCCCGGCAGAACTATGGCTACACCTTC

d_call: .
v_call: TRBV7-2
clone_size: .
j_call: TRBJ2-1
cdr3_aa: CASSSLAGISSEQFF
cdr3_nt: TGTGCCAGCAGCTCGCTCGCGGGGATTTCTAGTGAGCAGTTCTTC

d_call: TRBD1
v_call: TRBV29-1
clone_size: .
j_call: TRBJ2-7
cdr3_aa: CSVETGETYEQYF
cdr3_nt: TGCAGTGTTGAGACAGGGGAAACCTACGAGCAGTACTTC

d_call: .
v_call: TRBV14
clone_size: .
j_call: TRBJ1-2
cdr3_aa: CAWSVEGYGYTF
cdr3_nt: TGTGCCTGGAGTGTTGAAGGGTATGGCTACACCTTC

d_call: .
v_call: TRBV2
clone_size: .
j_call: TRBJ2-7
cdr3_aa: CASSAGGRYEQYF
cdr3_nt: TGTGCCAGCAGTGCTGGGGGGCGCTACGAGCAGTACTTC

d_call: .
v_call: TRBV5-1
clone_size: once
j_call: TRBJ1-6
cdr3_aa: CASRRIGGAAPLHF
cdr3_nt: TGCGCCAGCAGGAGGATCGGGGGAGCGGCACCCCTCCACTTT

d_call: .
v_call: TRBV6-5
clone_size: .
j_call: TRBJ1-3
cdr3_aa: CASSFSGGSGNTIYF
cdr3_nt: TGTGCCAGCAGTTTCTCCGGGGGCTCTGGAAACACCATATATTTT

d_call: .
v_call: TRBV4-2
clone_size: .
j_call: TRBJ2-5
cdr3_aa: CASSQERTETQYF
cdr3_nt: TGTGCCAGCAGCCAAGAGAGGACGGAGACCCAGTACTTC

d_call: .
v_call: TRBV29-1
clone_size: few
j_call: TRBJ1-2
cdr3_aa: CSVDLQDGIGGYTF
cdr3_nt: TGCAGCGTTGATCTGCAGGATGGTATCGGTGGCTACACCTTC

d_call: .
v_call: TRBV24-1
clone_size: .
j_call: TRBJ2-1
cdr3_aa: CATSDFVNEQFF
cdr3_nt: TGTGCCACCAGTGATTTCGTCAATGAGCAGTTCTTC

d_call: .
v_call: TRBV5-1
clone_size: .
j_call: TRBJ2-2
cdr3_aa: CASSLTSTGELFF
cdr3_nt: TGCGCCAGCAGCTTGACTAGCACCGGGGAGCTGTTTTTT

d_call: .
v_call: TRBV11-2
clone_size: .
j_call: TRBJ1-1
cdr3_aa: CASSPLEWNTEAFF
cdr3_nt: TGTGCCAGCAGTCCATTAGAGTGGAACACTGAAGCTTTCTTT

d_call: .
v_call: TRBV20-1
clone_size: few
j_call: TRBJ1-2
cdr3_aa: CSARAYGYTF
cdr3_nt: TGCAGTGCTAGAGCTTATGGCTACACCTTC